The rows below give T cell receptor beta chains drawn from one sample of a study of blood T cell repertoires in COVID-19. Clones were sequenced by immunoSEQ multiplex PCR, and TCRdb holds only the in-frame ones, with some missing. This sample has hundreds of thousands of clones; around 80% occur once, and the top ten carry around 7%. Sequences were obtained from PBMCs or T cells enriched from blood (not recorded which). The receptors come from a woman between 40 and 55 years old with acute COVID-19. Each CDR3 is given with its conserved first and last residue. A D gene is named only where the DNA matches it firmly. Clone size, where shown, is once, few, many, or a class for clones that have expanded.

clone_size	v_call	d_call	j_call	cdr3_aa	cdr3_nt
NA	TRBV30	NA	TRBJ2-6	CAWSQYTTGGAGANVLTF	TGTGCCTGGAGTCAATATACTACAGGTGGGGCTGGGGCCAACGTCCTGACTTTC
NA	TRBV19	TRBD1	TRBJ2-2	CASSPGGTGGSGELFF	TGTGCCAGTAGTCCAGGGGGGACAGGTGGAAGCGGGGAGCTGTTTTTT
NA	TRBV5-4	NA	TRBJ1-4	CASSLDQSTNEKLFF	TGTGCCAGCAGCTTGGATCAATCAACTAATGAAAAACTGTTTTTT
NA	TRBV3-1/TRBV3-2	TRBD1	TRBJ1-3	CASSRPQGASGNTIYF	TGTGCCAGCAGCCGGCCCCAGGGGGCTTCTGGAAACACCATATATTTT
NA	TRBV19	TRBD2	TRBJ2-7	CASSVRGGRGKNEQYF	TGTGCCAGTAGTGTCCGGGGGGGCAGGGGCAAGAACGAGCAGTACTTC
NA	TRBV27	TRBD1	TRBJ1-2	CASRQQGALGGYTF	TGTGCCAGCAGACAACAGGGGGCCCTTGGGGGCTACACCTTC
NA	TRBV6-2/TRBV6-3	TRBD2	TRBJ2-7	CASSYSREGYEQYF	TGTGCCAGCAGTTACTCAAGGGAGGGCTACGAGCAGTACTTC
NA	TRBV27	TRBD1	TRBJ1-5	CASSPRQGASQPQHF	TGTGCCAGCAGTCCTAGACAGGGGGCGAGTCAGCCCCAGCATTTT
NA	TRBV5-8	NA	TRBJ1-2	CASSLHSMSRAGGYTF	TGTGCCAGCAGCTTGCACTCCATGTCGAGAGCGGGGGGCTACACCTTC
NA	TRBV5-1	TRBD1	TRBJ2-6	CASSSEDPRQGTGANVLTF	TGCGCCAGCAGCTCCGAGGACCCTAGACAGGGGACCGGGGCCAACGTCCTGACTTTC
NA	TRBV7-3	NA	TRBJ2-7	CASSLNRDYEQYF	TGTGCCAGCAGCTTGAACAGGGACTACGAGCAGTACTTC
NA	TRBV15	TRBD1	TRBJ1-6	CATSGGQASNSPLHF	TGTGCCACCAGCGGGGGACAGGCGTCTAATTCACCCCTCCACTTT
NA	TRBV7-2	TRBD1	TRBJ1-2	CASSDRVLYGYTF	TGTGCCAGCAGCGACAGGGTCTTATATGGCTACACCTTC
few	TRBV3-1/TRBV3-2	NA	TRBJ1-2	CASSLGRIGSYGYTF	TGTGCCAGCAGCCTGGGGCGTATAGGGTCGTATGGCTACACCTTC
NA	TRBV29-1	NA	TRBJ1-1	CSVGHIKTGNTEAFF	TGCAGCGTTGGGCATATAAAGACGGGGAACACTGAAGCTTTCTTT
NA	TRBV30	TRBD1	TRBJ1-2	CAWGRGTAYGGYTF	TGTGCCTGGGGCCGAGGGACAGCTTACGGCGGCTACACCTTC
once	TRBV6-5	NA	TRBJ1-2	CASTERRDYYGYTF	TGTGCCAGCACCGAACGCCGGGACTACTATGGCTACACCTTC
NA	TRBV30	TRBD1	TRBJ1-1	CAWSGQGRDTEAFF	TGTGCCTGGAGCGGACAGGGGCGTGACACTGAAGCTTTCTTT
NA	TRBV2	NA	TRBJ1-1	CASTFIQENTEAFF	TGTGCCAGCACCTTTATACAGGAGAACACTGAAGCTTTCTTT
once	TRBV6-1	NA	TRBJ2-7	CASSETSGRSYEQYF	TGTGCCAGCAGTGAAACTAGTGGAAGGTCCTACGAGCAGTACTTC
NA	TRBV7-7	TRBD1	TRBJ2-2	CASSLGDSPTGELFF	TGTGCTAGCAGCTTAGGGGACAGTCCCACCGGGGAGCTGTTTTTT
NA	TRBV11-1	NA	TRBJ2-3	CASSFGSGDTDTQYF	TGTGCCAGCAGCTTCGGTAGCGGAGACACAGATACGCAGTATTTT
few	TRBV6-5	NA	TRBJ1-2	CASNLAALNYGYTF	TGTGCCAGCAATCTAGCCGCCCTTAACTATGGCTACACCTTC
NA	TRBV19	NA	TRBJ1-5	CAISQGFGNQPQHF	TGTGCCATTTCCCAGGGATTTGGCAATCAGCCCCAGCATTTT
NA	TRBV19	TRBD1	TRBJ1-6	CASSPPSGTGQSPLHF	TGTGCCAGTAGTCCTCCCTCCGGGACAGGGCAGTCACCCCTCCACTTT
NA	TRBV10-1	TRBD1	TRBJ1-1	CASSVDRGTEAFF	TGCGCCAGCAGTGTCGACAGGGGTACTGAAGCTTTCTTT
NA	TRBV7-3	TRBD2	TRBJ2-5	CASSAQLAGVETQYF	TGTGCCAGCAGCGCCCAACTAGCGGGAGTGGAGACCCAGTACTTC
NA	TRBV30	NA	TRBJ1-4	CAWSLTPGNEKLFF	TGTGCCTGGAGTCTAACACCCGGGAATGAAAAACTGTTTTTT
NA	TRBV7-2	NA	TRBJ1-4	CASSEGTGSEKLFF	TGTGCCAGCAGCGAAGGCACAGGGTCGGAAAAACTGTTTTTT
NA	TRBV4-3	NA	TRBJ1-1	CASSQESRGNTEAFF	TGCGCCAGCAGCCAAGAGAGCAGAGGAAACACTGAAGCTTTCTTT
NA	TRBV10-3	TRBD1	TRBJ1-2	CAISEAGGAGYTF	TGTGCCATCAGTGAGGCAGGGGGTGCTGGCTACACCTTC
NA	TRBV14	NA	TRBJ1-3	CASSQVPRGNENTIYF	TGTGCCAGCAGCCAGGTCCCGCGGGGTAACGAAAACACCATATATTTT
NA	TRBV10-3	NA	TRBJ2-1	CAISGSGYEQFF	TGTGCCATCAGTGGATCTGGCTATGAGCAGTTCTTC
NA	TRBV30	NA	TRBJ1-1	CAWSVEVNTEAFF	TGTGCCTGGAGTGTAGAGGTGAACACTGAAGCTTTCTTT
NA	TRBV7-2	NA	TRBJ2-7	CASSLRDSKSSYEQYF	TGTGCCAGCAGCTTACGCGACAGTAAGAGCTCCTACGAGCAGTACTTC
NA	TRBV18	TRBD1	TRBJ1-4	CASSRTGWNEKLFF	TGTGCCAGCTCACGGACAGGGTGGAATGAAAAACTGTTTTTT
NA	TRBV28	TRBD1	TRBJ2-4	CASREQGAVAKNIQYF	TGTGCCAGCAGGGAGCAGGGGGCGGTAGCCAAAAACATTCAGTACTTC
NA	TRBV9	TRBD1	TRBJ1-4	CASSVGGTAEEKLFF	TGTGCCAGCAGCGTAGGGGGGACAGCGGAGGAAAAACTGTTTTTT
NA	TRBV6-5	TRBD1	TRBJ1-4	CASSYSIGDSPLFF	TGTGCCAGCAGTTACTCGATTGGGGACAGCCCACTGTTTTTT
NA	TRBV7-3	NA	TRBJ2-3	CASSRGGGTDTQYF	TGTGCCAGCAGTCGAGGGGGGGGCACAGATACGCAGTATTTT
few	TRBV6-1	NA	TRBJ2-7	CASSDAGRREQYF	TGTGCCAGCAGTGACGCGGGCCGTCGGGAGCAGTACTTC
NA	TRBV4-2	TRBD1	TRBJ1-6	CASSQERQGIGSPLHF	TGTGCCAGCAGCCAAGAACGACAGGGGATCGGGTCACCCCTCCACTTT
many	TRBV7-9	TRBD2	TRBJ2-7	CASSKGRVSYEQYF	TGTGCCAGCAGCAAAGGGAGGGTCTCCTACGAGCAGTACTTC
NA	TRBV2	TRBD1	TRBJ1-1	CASRRTGATEAFF	TGTGCCAGCAGAAGGACAGGGGCGACTGAAGCTTTCTTT
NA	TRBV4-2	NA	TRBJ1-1	CASSQEIMGSRGATEAFF	TGTGCCAGCAGCCAAGAAATTATGGGCTCGCGGGGGGCAACTGAAGCTTTCTTT
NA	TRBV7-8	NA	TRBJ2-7	CASSLSIGASSEQYF	TGTGCCAGCAGCCTTAGTATAGGGGCGAGCAGCGAGCAGTACTTC
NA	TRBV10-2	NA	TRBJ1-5	CASRGGVLQPQHF	TGCGCCAGCAGGGGAGGGGTTCTTCAGCCCCAGCATTTT
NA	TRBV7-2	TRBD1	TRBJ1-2	CASSLGGQTYGYTF	TGTGCCAGCAGCTTAGGGGGACAGACTTATGGCTACACCTTC
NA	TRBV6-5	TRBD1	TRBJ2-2	CASSRDRGETGELFF	TGTGCCAGCAGCCGGGACAGGGGAGAGACCGGGGAGCTGTTTTTT
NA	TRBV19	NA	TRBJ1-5	CASTDGNSNQPQHF	TGTGCCAGCACAGACGGGAACAGCAATCAGCCCCAGCATTTT
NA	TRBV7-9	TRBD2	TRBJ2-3	CASSLLLASTDTQYF	TGTGCCAGCAGCTTATTACTAGCGAGCACAGATACGCAGTATTTT
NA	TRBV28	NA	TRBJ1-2	CASSQEAGGVSGYTF	TGTGCCAGCAGCCAAGAGGCCGGGGGGGTTAGTGGCTACACCTTC
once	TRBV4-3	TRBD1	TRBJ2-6	CASSRTGALSGANVLTF	TGCGCCAGCAGCCGGACAGGGGCCCTTTCTGGGGCCAACGTCCTGACTTTC
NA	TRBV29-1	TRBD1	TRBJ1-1	CSVDRGTEAFF	TGCAGCGTCGACAGGGGTACTGAAGCTTTCTTT
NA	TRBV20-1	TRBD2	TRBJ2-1	CSASSRGGWNEQFF	TGCAGTGCTAGTAGTCGGGGGGGCTGGAATGAGCAGTTCTTC
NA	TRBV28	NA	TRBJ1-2	CASSPSRTENYGYTF	TGTGCCAGCAGCCCTTCCAGGACAGAAAACTATGGCTACACCTTC
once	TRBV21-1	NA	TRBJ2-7	CASSKDLRGRLGLGAYEQYF	TGTGCCAGCAGCAAAGACCTCCGGGGGCGCCTTGGACTAGGGGCCTACGAGCAGTACTTC